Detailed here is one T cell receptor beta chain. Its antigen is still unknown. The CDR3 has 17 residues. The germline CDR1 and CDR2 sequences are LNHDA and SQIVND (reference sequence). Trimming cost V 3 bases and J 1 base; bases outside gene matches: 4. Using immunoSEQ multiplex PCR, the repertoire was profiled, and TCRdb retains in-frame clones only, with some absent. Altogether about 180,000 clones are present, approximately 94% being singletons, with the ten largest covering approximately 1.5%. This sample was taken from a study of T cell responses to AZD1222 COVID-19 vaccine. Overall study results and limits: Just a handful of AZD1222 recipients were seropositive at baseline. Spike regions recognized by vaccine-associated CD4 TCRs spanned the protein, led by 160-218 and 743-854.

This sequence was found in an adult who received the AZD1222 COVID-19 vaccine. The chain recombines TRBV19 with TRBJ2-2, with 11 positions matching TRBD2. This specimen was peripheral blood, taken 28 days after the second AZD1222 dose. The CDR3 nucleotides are TGTGCCAGTAGTATGACTAGCGGGGCAAAGAACACCGGGGAGCTGTTTTTT. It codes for CASSMTSGAKNTGELFF.